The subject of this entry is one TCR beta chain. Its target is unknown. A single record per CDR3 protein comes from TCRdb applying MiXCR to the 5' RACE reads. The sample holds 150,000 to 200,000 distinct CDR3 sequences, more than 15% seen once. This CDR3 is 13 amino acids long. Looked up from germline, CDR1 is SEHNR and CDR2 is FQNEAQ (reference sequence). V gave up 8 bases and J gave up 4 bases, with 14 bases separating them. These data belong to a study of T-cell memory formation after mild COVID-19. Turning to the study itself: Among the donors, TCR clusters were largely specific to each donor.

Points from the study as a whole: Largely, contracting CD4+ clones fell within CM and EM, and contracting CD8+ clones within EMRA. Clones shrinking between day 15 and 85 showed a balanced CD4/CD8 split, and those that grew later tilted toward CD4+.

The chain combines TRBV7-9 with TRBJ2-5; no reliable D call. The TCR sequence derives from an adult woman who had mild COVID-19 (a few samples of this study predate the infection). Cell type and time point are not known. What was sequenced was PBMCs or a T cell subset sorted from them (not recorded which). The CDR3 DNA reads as TGTGCCAGCGGACGAGCCCCGGCAGAGACCCAGTACTTC. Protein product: CASGRAPAETQYF.